The TCR beta chain under discussion was sequenced for a study of metastatic and nonmetastatic thyroid tumors. General observations from the study: Compared with benign nodules, malignant thyroid tumors were reported to have significantly higher TCR beta diversity in both blood and tumor.

From germline, CDR1 is MNHNS and CDR2 SASEGT. CDR3 length: 16 residues. V lost 2 bases, J lost 2 bases, and 16 bases lay in between. None of the patients had undergone any treatment ahead of thyroid surgery. TCRdb reprocessed the PCR reads using MiXCR. This sample has 15,000 to 20,000 clones, with roughly a fifth found just once. This clone was found many times. Its target is not known. The V and J genes are TRBV6-1 and TRBJ2-7; no definite D call. The TCR comes from a female donor with papillary thyroid cancer or a benign thyroid nodule (not recorded which). Some clones in this sample may be carry-over from other donors' samples. Sequencing was carried out using tumor tissue. In DNA form, the CDR3 reads TGTGCCAGCAGTGAATTTACACGACCCGGGCCCTACGAGCAGTACTTC. This codes for CASSEFTRPGPYEQYF.